Listed below are T cell receptor beta chains from one sample, sequenced in a study of human T cells and chemical hapten exposure. TCRdb reprocessed the RACE reads via MiXCR and lists one record per CDR3 protein. The sample has some 350,000 distinct CDR3 sequences, about 6.9% seen once. Sequencing used whole blood, obtained in connection with sensitization to the hapten diphenylcyclopropenone (DPC). These receptors came from a woman under 30 with alopecia areata. Some clones in this sample may be carry-over from other donors' samples. The conserved cysteine and the conserved F or W are not part of the CDR3 here. Expanded clones get a size class; other rows say once, few or many, or leave the size out.

V	size	J	CDR3
TRBV10-3	few	TRBJ2-6	AISGGQGSAGANVLT
TRBV5-4	few	TRBJ2-3	ASSGRTEVRY
TRBV20-1	.	TRBJ1-3	SARARDTMSSGNTIY
TRBV20-1	.	TRBJ2-1	SARGLYNEQF
TRBV24-1	many	TRBJ1-1	ATSDGMNTEAF
TRBV6-5	.	TRBJ1-2	ASARQVNYGYT
TRBV12-3/TRBV12-4	many	TRBJ1-5	ASRTLGDKGNSNQPQH
TRBV5-1	few	TRBJ2-7	ASSGYRQGSEQY
TRBV10-3	few	TRBJ1-2	AISVEENYGYT
TRBV10-3	few	TRBJ2-7	AIRTVSYEQY
TRBV7-2	many	TRBJ1-4	ASSLVPRGQGNEKLF
TRBV5-4	.	TRBJ1-4	ASSLRGMNEKLF
TRBV3-1	many	TRBJ2-3	ASSQRSTDTQY
TRBV20-1	many	TRBJ1-1	SASPSWDTEAF
TRBV7-2	few	TRBJ1-2	ASNKDRTLYGYT
TRBV2	many	TRBJ1-5	ASTDRGNQPQH
TRBV6-1	many	TRBJ1-5	ASSPQGNNQPQH
TRBV29-1	many	TRBJ2-7	SAKLFGEDYEQY
TRBV28	few	TRBJ2-6	ASWSGTGSAEGANVLT
TRBV6-5	many	TRBJ2-4	ASSYSLAEGMSGIQY
TRBV28	many	TRBJ1-1	ASSVFRGVNTEAF
TRBV5-1	.	TRBJ1-6	ASSQPDWGGPLH
TRBV5-6	.	TRBJ1-2	ASSLLFQGPGNGYT
TRBV12-3/TRBV12-4	.	TRBJ2-7	ASSLERASSYEQY
TRBV6-5	few	TRBJ1-5	ASSYSMQGAQPQH
TRBV6-5	many	TRBJ1-4	ASSRTRSLTGEKLF
TRBV6-5	few	TRBJ2-5	ASSYRGGTGWAKETQY
TRBV6-2/TRBV6-3	many	TRBJ1-1	ASSYRGAATEAF
TRBV2	many	TRBJ1-2	ASSAETAVENGYT
TRBV29-1	many	TRBJ2-5	SVAERGSPQETQY
TRBV2	.	TRBJ1-2	ASSEGRGGYYGYT
TRBV25-1	.	TRBJ2-7	ASSVSGGGYSYEQY
TRBV3-1	.	TRBJ1-2	ASSQEDRGPGYT
TRBV2	.	TRBJ2-6	ASSARRKGGANVLT
TRBV27	few	TRBJ1-1	ASSRNKGTEAF
TRBV3-1	.	TRBJ2-7	ASSQDFGGQYEQY
TRBV6-2/TRBV6-3	many	TRBJ2-2	ASRTSDTGELF
TRBV2	once	TRBJ1-2	ASIEAVGTRSYGYT
TRBV12-3/TRBV12-4	.	TRBJ2-6	ASSEPGGGGANVLT
TRBV7-3	.	TRBJ1-2	ASSLRAGVGYT
TRBV9	.	TRBJ2-3	ASSVDGGLSDTQY
TRBV5-1	.	TRBJ2-7	ASSSTGVLSEQY
TRBV7-9	.	TRBJ2-7	ASSPGRGSSYEQY
TRBV28	.	TRBJ2-7	ASSLLTAPEQY
TRBV5-1	many	TRBJ1-3	ASSLDSSGNTIY
TRBV28	.	TRBJ2-3	ASSPDRGRHWTQY
TRBV5-4	.	TRBJ2-1	ASSPDLAGEQF
TRBV6-5	many	TRBJ1-6	ASSYSGGWNNSPLH
TRBV5-1	.	TRBJ1-4	ASSLEGAGLQEKLF
TRBV14	.	TRBJ2-6	ASSHAGGAGANVLT
TRBV7-8	few	TRBJ1-6	ASSLSGSVPPLH
TRBV5-1	many	TRBJ1-2	ASSLDRFGGYT
TRBV2	few	TRBJ2-1	ASSGAIDNEQF
TRBV28	few	TRBJ1-1	ASSFIRATPEAF
TRBV9	.	TRBJ2-1	ASSVAGGSYNEQF
TRBV12-3/TRBV12-4	.	TRBJ1-5	ASRERTESNQPQH
TRBV11-3	.	TRBJ2-7	ASSASPDREQY